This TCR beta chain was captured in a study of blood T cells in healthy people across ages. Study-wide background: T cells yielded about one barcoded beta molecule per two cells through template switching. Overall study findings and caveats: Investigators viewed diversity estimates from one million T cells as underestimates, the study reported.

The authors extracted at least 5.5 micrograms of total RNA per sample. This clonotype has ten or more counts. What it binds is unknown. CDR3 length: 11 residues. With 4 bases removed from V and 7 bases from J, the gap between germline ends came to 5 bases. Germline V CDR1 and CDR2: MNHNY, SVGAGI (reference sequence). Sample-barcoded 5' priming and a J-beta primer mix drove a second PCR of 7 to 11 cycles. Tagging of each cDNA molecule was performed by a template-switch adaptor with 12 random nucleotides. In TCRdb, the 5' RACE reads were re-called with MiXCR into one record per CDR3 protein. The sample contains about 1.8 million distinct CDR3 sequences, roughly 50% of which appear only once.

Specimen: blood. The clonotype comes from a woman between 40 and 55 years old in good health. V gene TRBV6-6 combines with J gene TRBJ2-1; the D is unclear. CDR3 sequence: CASSSRNEQFF. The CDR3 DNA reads TGTGCCAGCAGTTCTAGGAATGAGCAGTTCTTC.